This TCR beta chain comes out of a study of T cell responses to AZD1222 COVID-19 vaccine. Study-wide context: Second doses at about 4 or about 12 weeks were pooled.

This clone was seen just once. What it binds is unknown. Data came from immunoSEQ multiplex PCR; TCRdb stores just in-frame clones and leaves some out. Counted here are about 62,000 clones, roughly 90% occurring once; the ten biggest clones make up approximately 5.4%. Points from the study as a whole: Close to half of all spike-specific TCRs reportedly target regions of the variants that are unmutated. Vaccine-associated CD4 TCRs spanned spike, dominant at 160-218 and 743-854. Donors skewed white British and female; clonal diversity was possibly underestimated.

Trimming left V 0 bases short and J 5 bases short, with 7 bases between. The CDR3 length is 13 residues. Looked up from germline, CDR1 is SGHTA and CDR2 is FQGNSA. The receptor's source is an adult in good health. The source was peripheral blood, collected on day 0 of AZD1222 vaccination. The chain joins TRBV7-2 to TRBJ1-1, with D hard to call. CDR3 sequence reads: CASSLAGWTEAFF. The DNA of the CDR3 is TGTGCCAGCAGCTTAGCAGGGTGGACTGAAGCTTTCTTT.